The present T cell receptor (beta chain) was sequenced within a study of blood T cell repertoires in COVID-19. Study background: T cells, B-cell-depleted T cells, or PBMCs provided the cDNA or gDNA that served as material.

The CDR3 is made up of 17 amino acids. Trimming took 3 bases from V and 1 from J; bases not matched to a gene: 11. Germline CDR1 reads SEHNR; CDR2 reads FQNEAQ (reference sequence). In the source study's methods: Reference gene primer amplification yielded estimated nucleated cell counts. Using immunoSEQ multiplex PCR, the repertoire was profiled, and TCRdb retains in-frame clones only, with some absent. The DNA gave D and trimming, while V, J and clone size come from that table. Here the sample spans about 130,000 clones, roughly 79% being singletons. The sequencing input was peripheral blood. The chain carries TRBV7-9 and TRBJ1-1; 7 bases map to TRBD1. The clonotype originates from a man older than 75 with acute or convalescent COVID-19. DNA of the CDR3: TGTGCCAGCAGCTTTGTTCGCCCCGACAGGGCGAACACTGAAGCTTTCTTT. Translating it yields CASSFVRPDRANTEAFF.